This TCR beta chain comes out of a study of CD8 T cells in Susac syndrome (dated by TCRdb to the late 2010s). Broadly, across the study: The study used repertoire sequencing to test whether antigen drove CD8+ T cell activation and differentiation in Susac syndrome. The study compared CD8+ T cell repertoire clonality among 12 healthy donors, roughly 14 Susac syndrome patients and fewer than 19 multiple sclerosis patients.

RNA was extracted using the RNeasy kit, and roughly 0.5 to 1 ug of the RNA was reverse transcribed with random hexamers. TCR beta CDR3 regions were amplified with the immunoSEQ multiplex PCR assay covering 54 Vbeta and 13 Jbeta segments. To correct PCR amplification bias, a synthetic template baseline was used for both primer optimization and computational correction. As for how the authors treated the data: Reads were annotated to V, D and J genes per IMGT and analyzed with immunoSEQ Analyzer, keeping only productive sequences. Clonality was computed as one minus Shannon entropy normalized by log2 of the number of productive unique sequences. For each patient and control, public and private clones were evaluated among the 100 most prevalent clones. A clone was defined as Susac-specific if it was absent from the healthy and MS cohorts, from some 1,100 published viral clones and from other ImmuneACCESS disease sequences. Using fastp trimming at Q25 and MiXCR clonotype assembly, TCRdb reanalyzed the public sequencing data and kept in-frame beta chains. CDR3 protein duplicates are merged, each entry listing the most common genes and DNA. The V and J calls follow TCRdb's processing rather than the paper's. This sample lists about 400,000 distinct CDR3 sequences; around 83% were detected once. The ten largest clones capture approximately 0.12% of the sample.

The junction shows trimming of 1 base on V and 0 bases on J, and the gene matches do not reach 3 bases of it. Inclusive of the bounding cysteine and phenylalanine, the CDR3 is 16 residues long. Only CDR3 DNA is held: 48 bases, read in frame from base 1. From the germline V gene, CDR1 is MGHRA and CDR2 is YSYEKL. General findings and caveats noted by the study authors: The study acknowledged that relatively few individuals were included in the TCR sequencing and HLA analysis.

With regard to this clonotype: Its antigen specificity is not known. Per-base quality was not reported, and no clone a single base away is much larger than it.

Peripheral blood CD8+ and CD4+ T cells from healthy donors, Susac syndrome patients and multiple sclerosis patients were profiled using high-throughput TCR beta sequencing. Treatment-naive patients with stable or active relapsing-remitting disease fulfilling revised McDonald criteria were used as multiple sclerosis controls. Bulk CD8+ and CD4+ T cells were purified by magnetic negative isolation, whereas CD8+ TEMRA cells were enriched by FACS. Blood was drawn into EDTA tubes, processed within 24 hours, and PBMCs were isolated by density gradient centrifugation. PBMCs intended for TCR sequencing were cryopreserved in liquid nitrogen and thawed later in a water bath at 37 degrees C. The sorted or isolated CD4+, CD8+ and CD8+ TEMRA cells reached a purity of at least 90%.

This TCR was recovered from a human donor with multiple sclerosis. The chain links TRBV4-1 with TRBJ1-5; the central 7 bases match TRBD1. The specimen was CD8+ T cells from PBMCs. The sequence in DNA is TGCGCCAGCAGCCAAGGACAGGGAATTAGCAATCAGCCCCAGCATTTT. Its protein reads: CASSQGQGISNQPQHF.